A selection of T cell receptor beta chains follows, all from one sample in a study of graft-versus-host responses after intestinal transplantation. Produced via immunoSEQ multiplex PCR; TCRdb's table is partial and in-frame only. The table shows approximately 60,000 clones, with roughly 89% occurring only once. The sample here was ileum tissue, taken 350 to 400 days after transplant. These receptors originate from a human patient who received an intestinal transplant, so some T cells may come from the graft donor. CDR3s include the opening cysteine and the closing phenylalanine or tryptophan. The order of the fields is D gene, clone size, V gene, J gene, CDR3 DNA, CDR3 protein. The D gene is left open where the match is weak. Only part of the rows carry a size: once, few, many, or a class if the clone is expanded.

>TRBD1|NA|TRBV7-3|TRBJ1-2
TGTGCCAGCAGCGAGACAGGGGGTCACTATGGCTACACCTTC
CASSETGGHYGYTF
>NA|NA|TRBV4-1|TRBJ1-2
TGCGCCAGCAGCCAAGGCGACAGGGGCTACACCTTC
CASSQGDRGYTF
>NA|NA|TRBV13|TRBJ1-1
TGTGCCAGCAGCTCTCGGGGGGCCGGGTACACTGAAGCTTTCTTT
CASSSRGAGYTEAFF
>NA|NA|TRBV6-1|TRBJ1-4
TGTGCCAGCAGTGAAAATCGGGGCAGGGCTAATGAAAAACTGTTTTTT
CASSENRGRANEKLFF
>TRBD1|NA|TRBV11-2|TRBJ1-6
TGTGCCAGCAGCTTAGTAAGGGGGCTAAATTCACCCCTCCACTTT
CASSLVRGLNSPLHF
>NA|NA|TRBV11-3|TRBJ2-3
TGTGCCAGCAGCTCTAGCGGCACAGATACGCAGTATTTT
CASSSSGTDTQYF
>TRBD1|NA|TRBV10-3|TRBJ1-1
TGTGCCATCAGTGAAGGGGGCAGGACTGAAGCTTTCTTT
CAISEGGRTEAFF
>NA|NA|TRBV11-2|TRBJ2-5
TGTGCCAGCAGCTTAGATCAGGGATTGGGACAAGAGACCCAGTACTTC
CASSLDQGLGQETQYF
>TRBD1|NA|TRBV9|TRBJ2-6
TGTGCCAGCAGCGAGGGACAGGGGTATGCTGGGGCCAACGTCCTGACTTTC
CASSEGQGYAGANVLTF
>NA|NA|TRBV7-9|TRBJ1-1
TGTGCCAGCTGTGGAACCGTCAGGAACACTGAAGCTTTCTTT
CASCGTVRNTEAFF
>NA|NA|TRBV11-1|TRBJ2-7
TGTGCCAGCAGCCTCCCGGGCGGGGAGCAGTACTTC
CASSLPGGEQYF
>NA|NA|TRBV9|TRBJ2-5
TGTGCCAGCAGCGTAGATTTTAGGTACCAAGAGACCCAGTACTTC
CASSVDFRYQETQYF
>NA|NA|TRBV5-1|TRBJ1-3
TGCGCCAGCAGCTTAAACTCTGGAAACACCATATATTTT
CASSLNSGNTIYF
>NA|once|TRBV4-1|TRBJ2-3
TGCGCCAGCAGCCAAGTGGGGACCACAGATACGCAGTATTTT
CASSQVGTTDTQYF
>TRBD2|NA|TRBV5-1|TRBJ2-1
TGCGCCAGCAGCTTGGGGGGACTAGAGCAGTTCTTC
CASSLGGLEQFF
>NA|NA|TRBV19|TRBJ2-7
TGTGCCAGTAGTATCGACGCCTCTCAGTACGAGCAGTACTTC
CASSIDASQYEQYF
>NA|NA|TRBV4-1|TRBJ1-4
TGCGCCAGCAGCCAAGATGACACGCGAGTCATGGGTGAAAAACTGTTTTTT
CASSQDDTRVMGEKLFF
>TRBD1|NA|TRBV5-1|TRBJ2-7
TGCGCCAGCAGCGTGGGACAGGCGTCACTAACGTACTTC
CASSVGQASLTYF
>NA|NA|TRBV11-2|TRBJ2-2
TGTGCCAGCAGCTTTTGGGGCGGGGAGCTGTTTTTT
CASSFWGGELFF
>NA|NA|TRBV4-2|TRBJ2-5
TGTGCCAGCAGCCAAGCCCAGGGTGAGACCCAGTACTTC
CASSQAQGETQYF
>NA|NA|TRBV4-2|TRBJ1-1
TGTGCCAGCAGCCAAGGAAGGCTTGGCTTAGGGGAGAACACTGAAGCTTTCTTT
CASSQGRLGLGENTEAFF
>NA|NA|TRBV4-1|TRBJ2-3
TGCGCCAGCAGCCCTTCGGACTACACAGATACGCAGTATTTT
CASSPSDYTDTQYF
>NA|NA|TRBV6-1|TRBJ1-5
TGTGCCAGCAGGGACAACAATCAGCCCCAGCATTTT
CASRDNNQPQHF
>TRBD1|NA|TRBV11-2|TRBJ2-5
TGTGCCAGCAGCTTAGAGTGGGACAGCGAGTACTTC
CASSLEWDSEYF
>NA|NA|TRBV27|TRBJ1-1
TGTGCCAGCAGTTTGGGGGTTACTGAAGCTTTCTTT
CASSLGVTEAFF
>NA|NA|TRBV10-2|TRBJ2-7
TGCGCCAGCATTCCGACCGGGACCCCCAGCTCCTACGAGCAGTACTTC
CASIPTGTPSSYEQYF
>TRBD1|once|TRBV28|TRBJ1-1
TGTGCCAGCAGTTTAGAACCAGGGGGCCTGACTGAAGCTTTCTTT
CASSLEPGGLTEAFF
>NA|NA|TRBV7-9|TRBJ2-7
TGTGCCAGCAGCCCCTGGGGGGACTCCTACGAGCAGTACTTC
CASSPWGDSYEQYF
>NA|NA|TRBV18|TRBJ1-2
TGTGCCAGCTCAGGGGGATTCTATGGCTACACCTTC
CASSGGFYGYTF
>NA|NA|TRBV20-1|TRBJ1-6
TGCAGTGGGGGGCTTAATTCACCCCTCCACTTT
CSGGLNSPLHF
>NA|NA|TRBV27|TRBJ1-1
TGTGCCAGCAGTTTTACCGGGGCAGGCACTGAAGCTTTCTTT
CASSFTGAGTEAFF
>TRBD2|NA|TRBV28|TRBJ2-1
TGTGCCAGCAGTCCGGGACTAGCGGACAATGAGCAGTTCTTC
CASSPGLADNEQFF
>NA|few|TRBV7-3|TRBJ2-1
TGTGCCAGCAGCTTACTGGAAGGGAACAATGAGCAGTTCTTC
CASSLLEGNNEQFF
>NA|NA|TRBV11-3|TRBJ2-2
TGTGCCAGCAGCTTAGCCCCGGGCCGGGAGCTGTTTTTT
CASSLAPGRELFF
>NA|NA|TRBV2|TRBJ2-7
TGTGCCAGCAGTGTTACAGACGAGCAGTACTTC
CASSVTDEQYF
>NA|NA|TRBV6-5|TRBJ1-1
TGTGCCAGCACGGGTGGGCTCACTGAAGCTTTCTTT
CASTGGLTEAFF
>NA|NA|TRBV23-1|TRBJ2-7
TGCGCCAGCAGTCAATCGAAGGGGTTGAGGCTCGCCTCCTACGAGCAGTACTTC
CASSQSKGLRLASYEQYF
>TRBD2|NA|TRBV4-1|TRBJ2-7
TGCGCCAGCAGTCGGGGGGTATTAACTTACGAGCAGTACTTC
CASSRGVLTYEQYF
>NA|NA|TRBV2|TRBJ1-5
TGTGCCAGCGAGTCGGGGTACAATCAGCCCCAGCATTTT
CASESGYNQPQHF
>NA|NA|TRBV28|TRBJ2-5
TGTGCCAGCAGTTCCCGCGTCAGGGACTGGGGAGAGACCCAGTACTTC
CASSSRVRDWGETQYF
>TRBD1|once|TRBV6-5|TRBJ1-2
TGTGCCAGCAGCCTGACAGGGCAGAACTATGGCTACACCTTC
CASSLTGQNYGYTF
>NA|once|TRBV28|TRBJ2-1
TGTGCCAGCAGTTTTGGACACTACAATGAGCAGTTCTTC
CASSFGHYNEQFF
>NA|NA|TRBV6-4|TRBJ2-2
TGTGCCAGCAGTGCATTCAGGGGAACCGGGGAGCTGTTTTTT
CASSAFRGTGELFF